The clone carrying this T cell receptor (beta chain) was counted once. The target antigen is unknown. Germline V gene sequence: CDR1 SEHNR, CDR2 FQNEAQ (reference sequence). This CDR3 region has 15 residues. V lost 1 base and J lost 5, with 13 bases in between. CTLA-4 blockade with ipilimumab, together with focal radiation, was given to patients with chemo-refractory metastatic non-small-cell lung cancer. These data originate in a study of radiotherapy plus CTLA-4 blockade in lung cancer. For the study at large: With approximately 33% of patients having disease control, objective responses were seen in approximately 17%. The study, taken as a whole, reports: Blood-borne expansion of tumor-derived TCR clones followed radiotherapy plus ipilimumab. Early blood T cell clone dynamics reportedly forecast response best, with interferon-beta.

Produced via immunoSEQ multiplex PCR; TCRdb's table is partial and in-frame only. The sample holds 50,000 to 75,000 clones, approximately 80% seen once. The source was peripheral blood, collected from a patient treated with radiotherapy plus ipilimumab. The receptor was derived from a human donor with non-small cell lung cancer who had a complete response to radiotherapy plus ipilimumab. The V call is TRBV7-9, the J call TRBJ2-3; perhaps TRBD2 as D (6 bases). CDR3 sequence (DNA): TGTGCCAGCAGCTTAGTGGGGCGGGGCCAAGATACGCAGTATTTT. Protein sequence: CASSLVGRGQDTQYF.